This T cell receptor (beta chain) was identified in a study of molecular identifiers for immune sequencing clone quantification. Study-level findings and limits: In naive cells, under 1% of molecules belonged to clones above 20 RNA copies, against over 99% in effector cells.

Germline V gene data show CDR1 as SGHDN and CDR2 as FVKESK. The germline V and J ends were trimmed by 8 bases and 3 bases, with 15 bases remaining between them. The length of the CDR3 is 14 residues. With listed TCR primers and previously described methods, bulk TCR libraries were prepared. TCRdb fed the PCR reads into MiXCR, producing one record per CDR3 protein. The sample yields approximately 100,000 distinct CDR3 sequences, roughly a third seen once. This clonotype appeared many times. Its target is unknown. Naive CD8 T cell sorting was performed on the CD8+CD4-CCR7+CD45RA+ phenotype. V usage is TRBV14 and J usage is TRBJ2-3, with D possibly TRBD2 on 6 matching bases. This TCR came from a human donor in good health. Some libraries in this study had Jurkat cell RNA spiked in. Sample: naive CD8+ T cells from blood, with Jurkat cell RNA spiked in. Subset meaning: FACS-sorted CD8+CD4-CCR7+CD45RA+ naive T cells. CDR3 residues: CASGRAGSTDTQYF. CDR3 coding DNA: TGTGCCAGCGGACGAGCCGGGAGTACAGATACGCAGTATTTT.